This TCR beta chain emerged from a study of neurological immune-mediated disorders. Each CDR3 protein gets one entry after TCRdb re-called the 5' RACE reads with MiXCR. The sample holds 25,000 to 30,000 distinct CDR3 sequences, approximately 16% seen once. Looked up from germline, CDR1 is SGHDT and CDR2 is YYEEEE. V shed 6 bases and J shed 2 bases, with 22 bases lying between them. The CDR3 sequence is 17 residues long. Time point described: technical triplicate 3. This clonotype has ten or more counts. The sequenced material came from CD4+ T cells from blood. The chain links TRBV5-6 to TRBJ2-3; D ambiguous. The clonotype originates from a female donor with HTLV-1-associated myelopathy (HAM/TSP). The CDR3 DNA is TGTGCCAGCAAACATGGATATAGACCTTATACCACAGATACGCAGTATTTT. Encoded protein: CASKHGYRPYTTDTQYF.